This is a list of T cell receptor beta chains from one sample in a study of blood T cell repertoires in COVID-19. The method was immunoSEQ multiplex PCR; TCRdb's version includes in-frame clones alone and lacks a portion of them. This table holds roughly 80,000 clones, about 83% found once. Material for sequencing was peripheral blood. The receptors come from a woman of 80 years or more with active or convalescent COVID-19. The CDR3 runs from the conserved cysteine through the conserved F or W. Fields, in order: D gene, V gene, J gene, CDR3 length, CDR3 protein. The D gene is left open where the match is weak.

d_call: -
v_call: TRBV9
j_call: TRBJ2-3
cdr3_length: 14
cdr3_aa: CASSVGGSPDTQYF

d_call: -
v_call: TRBV18
j_call: TRBJ1-1
cdr3_length: 15
cdr3_aa: CASSPGGERGTEAFF

d_call: -
v_call: TRBV12-2
j_call: TRBJ2-1
cdr3_length: 11
cdr3_aa: CASRFSHEQFF

d_call: TRBD1
v_call: TRBV5-1
j_call: TRBJ2-7
cdr3_length: 16
cdr3_aa: CASSLDPGTGPYEQYF

d_call: TRBD1
v_call: TRBV15
j_call: TRBJ1-5
cdr3_length: 16
cdr3_aa: CATSKDRGVSNQPQHF

d_call: TRBD2
v_call: TRBV10-3
j_call: TRBJ2-5
cdr3_length: 15
cdr3_aa: CAIRATTSGGETQYF

d_call: TRBD1
v_call: TRBV27
j_call: TRBJ2-7
cdr3_length: 14
cdr3_aa: CASSLLQGYGEQYF

d_call: TRBD2
v_call: TRBV7-2
j_call: TRBJ2-3
cdr3_length: 13
cdr3_aa: CASTLREGDTQYF

d_call: -
v_call: TRBV7-6
j_call: TRBJ2-1
cdr3_length: 15
cdr3_aa: CASSSHGFPSNEQFF

d_call: -
v_call: TRBV10-3
j_call: TRBJ2-1
cdr3_length: 14
cdr3_aa: CATRAFSSYNEQFF

d_call: TRBD2
v_call: TRBV11-3
j_call: TRBJ2-2
cdr3_length: 16
cdr3_aa: CASSLGLAGTTGELFF

d_call: -
v_call: TRBV28
j_call: TRBJ2-3
cdr3_length: 17
cdr3_aa: CASSLRPPGSSTDTQYF

d_call: -
v_call: TRBV11-3
j_call: TRBJ2-1
cdr3_length: 19
cdr3_aa: CASSLDSAAGRSSYNEQFF

d_call: -
v_call: TRBV28
j_call: TRBJ2-4
cdr3_length: 17
cdr3_aa: CASSFQGFGASKNIQYF

d_call: -
v_call: TRBV29-1
j_call: TRBJ2-5
cdr3_length: 10
cdr3_aa: CSVAEETQYF

d_call: -
v_call: TRBV4-1
j_call: TRBJ2-7
cdr3_length: 15
cdr3_aa: CASSQESGRNYEQYF

d_call: -
v_call: TRBV7-9
j_call: TRBJ2-2
cdr3_length: 13
cdr3_aa: CASSLEPPGELFF

d_call: -
v_call: TRBV7-8
j_call: TRBJ2-5
cdr3_length: 16
cdr3_aa: CASSARRVVVEETQYF

d_call: -
v_call: TRBV19
j_call: TRBJ1-2
cdr3_length: 14
cdr3_aa: CASSLDGHNYGYTF

d_call: -
v_call: TRBV5-1
j_call: TRBJ2-5
cdr3_length: 14
cdr3_aa: CASSLGGLQETQYF

d_call: -
v_call: TRBV19
j_call: TRBJ2-5
cdr3_length: 13
cdr3_aa: CASSISGKETQYF

d_call: -
v_call: TRBV5-6
j_call: TRBJ1-2
cdr3_length: 13
cdr3_aa: CASSPTENYGYTF